The clone carrying this TCR beta chain was seen a single time. CDR1 is LGHNA, CDR2 YNFKEQ, per germline. This CDR3 is 17 amino acids long. The trim removed 1 base at V and 4 bases at J, leaving 10 bases unmatched. Profiled with immunoSEQ multiplex PCR; TCRdb holds only in-frame clones, not every one. This sample has around 340,000 clones; less than 90% occur once, and the top ten carry over 8.5%. The entry originates in a study of Ad26.COV2.S vaccination and SARS-CoV-2 variants. Across the whole study: Into the muscle, Ad26.COV2.S was dosed once or twice, 56 days apart.

Treatment meaning: around 19 received Ad26.COV2.S at low or high dose, single or two shots; 5 received placebo; per-sample allocation not given. Following the first vaccine or placebo injection, samples were taken on day 63. Cohort 1b enrolled adults aged 18-55 years in Boston. The clonotype comes from a person between 18 and 59 years old who received the Ad26.COV2.S COVID-19 vaccine or a placebo. This chain joins TRBV4-2 and TRBJ1-1; TRBD1 matches 9 bases. Specimen: peripheral blood, collected in a trial of Ad26.COV2.S vaccine versus placebo. The CDR3 nucleotides are TGTGCCAGCAGCCAAGGTGAAGTGACAGGGGGTTTCACTGAAGCTTTCTTT. This translates into CASSQGEVTGGFTEAFF.